Sequencing of this T cell receptor beta chain was carried out in a study of cytomegalovirus exposure and HLA in healthy donors. Germline V gene sequence: CDR1 MNHNS, CDR2 SASEGT. The CDR3 is 16 amino acids. V was cut by 3 bases and J by 0 bases, with 14 bases left in between. PCR employed 60 Vbeta and 13 Jbeta primers. Sequenced by immunoSEQ multiplex PCR; TCRdb stores in-frame clones only, minus some. This sample has around 190,000 clones, with around 73% found just once. Sequencing was carried out using PBMCs. The source of this sequence is a woman aged 30 to 39 in good health and CMV-seronegative. The J gene is TRBJ1-2, the V gene TRBV6-1, with D tentatively TRBD1 (5 bases). For the CDR3, the DNA is TGTGCCAGCAGTGATGGGGCAGCCGACACTAACTATGGCTACACCTTC. Translating gives CASSDGAADTNYGYTF.